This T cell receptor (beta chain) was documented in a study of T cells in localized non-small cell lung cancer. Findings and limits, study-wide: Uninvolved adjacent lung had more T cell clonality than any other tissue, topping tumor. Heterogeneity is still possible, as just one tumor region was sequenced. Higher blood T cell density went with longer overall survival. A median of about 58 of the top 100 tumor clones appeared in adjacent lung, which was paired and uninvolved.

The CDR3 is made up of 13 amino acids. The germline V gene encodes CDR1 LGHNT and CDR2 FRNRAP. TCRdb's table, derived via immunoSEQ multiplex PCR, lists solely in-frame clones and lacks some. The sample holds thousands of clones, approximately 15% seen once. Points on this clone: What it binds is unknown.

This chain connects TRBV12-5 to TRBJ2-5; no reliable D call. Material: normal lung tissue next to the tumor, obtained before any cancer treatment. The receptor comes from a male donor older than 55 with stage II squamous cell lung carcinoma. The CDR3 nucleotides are TGTGCCAGCATCTTATCGGGTGGGCAGACCCAGTACTTC. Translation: CASILSGGQTQYF.